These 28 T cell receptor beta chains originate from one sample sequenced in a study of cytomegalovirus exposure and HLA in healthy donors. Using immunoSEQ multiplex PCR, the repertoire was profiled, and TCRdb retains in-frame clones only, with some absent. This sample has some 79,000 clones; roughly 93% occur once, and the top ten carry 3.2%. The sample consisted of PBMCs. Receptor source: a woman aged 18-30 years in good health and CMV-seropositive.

For the CDR3, the DNA is TGCGCCAGCAGCCAACGGAGGGATAACACTGAAGCTTTCTTT. It yields the protein CASSQRRDNTEAFF. The chain is built from TRBV4-1 and TRBJ1-1, with D hard to call. The V gene lost 2 bases and the J gene lost 2 bases, with 9 bases spanning the gap. Germline CDR1 reads MGHRA; CDR2 reads YSYEKL. The CDR3 totals 14 residues.

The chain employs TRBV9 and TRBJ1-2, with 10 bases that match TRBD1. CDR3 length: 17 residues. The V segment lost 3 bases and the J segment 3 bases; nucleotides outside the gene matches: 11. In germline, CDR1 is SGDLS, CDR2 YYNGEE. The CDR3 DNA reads TGTGCCAGCAGCGCCCTAGACCGGGACAGGGGCGACTATGGCTACACCTTC. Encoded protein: CASSALDRDRGDYGYTF. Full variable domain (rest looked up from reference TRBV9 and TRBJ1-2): DSGVTQTPKHLITATGQRVTLRCSPRSGDLSVYWYQQSLDQGLQFLIQYYNGEERAKGNILERFSAQQFPDLHSELNLSSLELGDSALYFCASSALDRDRGDYGYTFGSGTRLTVV.

CDR3 nucleotide sequence: TGTGCCTGGAGCTCCTCAGGTCCCGTTATATATTTT. It translates to CAWSSSGPVIYF. V usage is TRBV30 and J usage is TRBJ1-3; no clear D gene. Germline-derived CDR1 and CDR2 are GTSNPN and SVGIG (reference sequence). The CDR3 has 12 residues. Trimming took off 3 bases at V and 13 bases at J, with 16 bases between the two ends. Combining the CDR3 with reference TRBV30 and TRBJ1-3 gives the whole variable domain SQTIHQWPATLVQPVGSPLSLECTVEGTSNPNLYWYRQAAGRGLQLLFYSVGIGQISSEVPQNLSASRPQDRQFILSSKKLLLSDSGFYLCAWSSSGPVIYFGEGSWLTVV.

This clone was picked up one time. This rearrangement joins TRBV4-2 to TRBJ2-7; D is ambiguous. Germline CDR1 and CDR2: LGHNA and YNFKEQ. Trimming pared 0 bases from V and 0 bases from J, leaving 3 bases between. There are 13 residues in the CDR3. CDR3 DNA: TGTGCCAGCAGCCAAGAGGCCTCCTACGAGCAGTACTTC. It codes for CASSQEASYEQYF.

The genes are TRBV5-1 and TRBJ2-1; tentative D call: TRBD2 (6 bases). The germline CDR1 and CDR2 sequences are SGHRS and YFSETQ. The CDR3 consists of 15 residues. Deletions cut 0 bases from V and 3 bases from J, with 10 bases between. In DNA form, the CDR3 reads TGCGCCAGCAGCTTGGGGGCTAGCGACTACAATGAGCAGTTCTTC. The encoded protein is CASSLGASDYNEQFF.

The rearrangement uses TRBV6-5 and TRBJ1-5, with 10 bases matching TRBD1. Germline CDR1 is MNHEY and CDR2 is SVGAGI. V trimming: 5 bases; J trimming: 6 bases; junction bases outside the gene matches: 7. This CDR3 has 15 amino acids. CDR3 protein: CASSRGQGSGQPQHF. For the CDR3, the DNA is TGTGCCAGCAGTCGGGGACAGGGGTCCGGTCAGCCCCAGCATTTT.

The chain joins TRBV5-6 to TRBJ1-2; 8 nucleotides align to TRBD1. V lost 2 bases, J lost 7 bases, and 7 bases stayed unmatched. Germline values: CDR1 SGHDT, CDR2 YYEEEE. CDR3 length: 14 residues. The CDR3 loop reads CASSFGRGRGGYTF. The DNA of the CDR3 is TGTGCCAGCAGCTTTGGCAGGGGGCGAGGTGGCTACACCTTC. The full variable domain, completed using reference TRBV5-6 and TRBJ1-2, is DAGVTQSPTHLIKTRGQQVTLRCSPKSGHDTVSWYQQALGQGPQFIFQYYEEEERQRGNFPDRFSGHQFPNYSSELNVNALLLGDSALYLCASSFGRGRGGYTFGSGTRLTVV.

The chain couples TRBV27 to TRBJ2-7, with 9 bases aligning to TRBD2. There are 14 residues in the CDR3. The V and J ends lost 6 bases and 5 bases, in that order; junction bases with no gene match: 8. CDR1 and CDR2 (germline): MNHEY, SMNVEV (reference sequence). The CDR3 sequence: CASSLAGRIHEQYF. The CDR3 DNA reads TGTGCCAGCAGCCTAGCGGGAAGGATCCACGAGCAGTACTTC.

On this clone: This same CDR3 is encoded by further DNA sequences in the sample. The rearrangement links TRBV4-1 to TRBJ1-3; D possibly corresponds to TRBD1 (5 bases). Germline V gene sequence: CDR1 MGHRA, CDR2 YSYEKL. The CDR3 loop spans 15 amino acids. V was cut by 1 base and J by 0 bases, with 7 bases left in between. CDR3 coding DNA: TGCGCCAGCAGCCAAGGACAGTTCTCTGGAAACACCATATATTTT. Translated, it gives CASSQGQFSGNTIYF.

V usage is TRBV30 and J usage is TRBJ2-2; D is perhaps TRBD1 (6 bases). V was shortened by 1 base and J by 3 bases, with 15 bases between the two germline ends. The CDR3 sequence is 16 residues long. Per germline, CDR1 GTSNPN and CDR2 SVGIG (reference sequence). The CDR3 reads CAWSDKTGLDTGELFF. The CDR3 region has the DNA TGTGCCTGGAGTGACAAAACAGGGCTTGACACCGGGGAGCTGTTTTTT.

The CDR3 is CASSLMGLAGDTQYF. CDR3 nucleotide sequence: TGTGCCAGCAGCTTAATGGGGCTAGCGGGAGATACGCAGTATTTT. The genes are TRBV7-3 and TRBJ2-3; 8 bases line up with TRBD2. Germline V gene sequence: CDR1 SGHTA, CDR2 FQGTGA. Unmatched junction bases numbered 5, after V lost 1 base and J lost 5 bases. This CDR3 has 15 residues. The full variable domain, completed using reference TRBV7-3 and TRBJ2-3, is GAGVSQTPSNKVTEKGKYVELRCDPISGHTALYWYRQSLGQGPEFLIYFQGTGAADDSGLPNDRFFAVRPEGSVSTLKIQRTERGDSAVYLCASSLMGLAGDTQYFGPGTRLTVL.

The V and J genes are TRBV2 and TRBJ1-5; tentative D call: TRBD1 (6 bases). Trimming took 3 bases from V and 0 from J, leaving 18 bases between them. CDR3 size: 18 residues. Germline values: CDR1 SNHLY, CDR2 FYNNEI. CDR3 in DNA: TGTGCCAGCAGTGACTGGCGCGGACAGCGCGATAGCAATCAGCCCCAGCATTTT. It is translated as CASSDWRGQRDSNQPQHF. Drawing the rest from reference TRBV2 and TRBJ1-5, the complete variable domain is EPEVTQTPSHQVTQMGQEVILRCVPISNHLYFYWYRQILGQKVEFLVSFYNNEISEKSEIFDDQFSVERPDGSNFTLKIRSTKLEDSAMYFCASSDWRGQRDSNQPQHFGDGTRLSIL.

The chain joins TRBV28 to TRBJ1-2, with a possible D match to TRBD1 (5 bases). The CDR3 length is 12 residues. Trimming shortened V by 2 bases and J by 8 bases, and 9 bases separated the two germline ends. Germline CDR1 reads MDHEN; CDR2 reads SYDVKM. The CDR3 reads CASSLPGNGYTF. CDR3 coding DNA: TGTGCCAGCAGTTTACCAGGGAACGGCTACACCTTC.

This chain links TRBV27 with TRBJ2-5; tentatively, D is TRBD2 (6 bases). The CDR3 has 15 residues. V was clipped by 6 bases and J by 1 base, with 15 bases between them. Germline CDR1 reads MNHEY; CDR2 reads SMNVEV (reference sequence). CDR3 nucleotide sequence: TGTGCCAGCAGCCCGGGGGTGGGTTTCCAAGAGACCCAGTACTTC. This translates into CASSPGVGFQETQYF.

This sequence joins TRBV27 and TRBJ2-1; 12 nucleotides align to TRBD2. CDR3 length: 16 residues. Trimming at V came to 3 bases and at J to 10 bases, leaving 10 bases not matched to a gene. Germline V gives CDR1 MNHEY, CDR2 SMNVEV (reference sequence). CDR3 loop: CASSFGGLAGKHEQFF. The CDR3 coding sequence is TGTGCCAGCAGTTTCGGAGGACTAGCGGGGAAGCACGAGCAGTTCTTC.

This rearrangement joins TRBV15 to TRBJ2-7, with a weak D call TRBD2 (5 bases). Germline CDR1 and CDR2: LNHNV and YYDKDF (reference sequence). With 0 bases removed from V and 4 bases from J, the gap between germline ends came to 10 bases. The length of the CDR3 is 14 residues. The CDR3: CATSRDPGFYEQYF. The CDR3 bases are TGTGCCACCAGCAGAGATCCGGGGTTTTACGAGCAGTACTTC.

CDR3 bases: TGTGCCAGCAGCTTACTGGGACAGAAATATGGCTACACCTTC. It translates to CASSLLGQKYGYTF. The chain joins TRBV7-8 to TRBJ1-2, with 7 positions matching TRBD1. The CDR3 spans 14 residues. V lost 2 bases and J lost 5; bases outside the gene matches: 5. Germline values: CDR1 SGHVS, CDR2 FQNEAQ. Supplemented by reference TRBV7-8 and TRBJ1-2, the full variable domain reads GAGVSQSPRYKVAKRGQDVALRCDPISGHVSLFWYQQALGQGPEFLTYFQNEAQLDKSGLPSDRFFAERPEGSVSTLKIQRTQQEDSAVYLCASSLLGQKYGYTFGSGTRLTVV.

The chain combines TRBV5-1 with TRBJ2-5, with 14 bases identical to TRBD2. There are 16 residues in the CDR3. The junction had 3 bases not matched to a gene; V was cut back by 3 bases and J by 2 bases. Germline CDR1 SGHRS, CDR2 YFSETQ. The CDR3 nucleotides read TGCGCCAGCAGCTCTCGACTAGCGGGGGGGCAAGAGACCCAGTACTTC. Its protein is CASSSRLAGGQETQYF. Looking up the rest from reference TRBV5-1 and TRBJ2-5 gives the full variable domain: KAGVTQTPRYLIKTRGQQVTLSCSPISGHRSVSWYQQTPGQGLQFLFEYFSETQRNKGNFPGRFSGRQFSNSRSEMNVSTLELGDSALYLCASSSRLAGGQETQYFGPGTRLLVL.

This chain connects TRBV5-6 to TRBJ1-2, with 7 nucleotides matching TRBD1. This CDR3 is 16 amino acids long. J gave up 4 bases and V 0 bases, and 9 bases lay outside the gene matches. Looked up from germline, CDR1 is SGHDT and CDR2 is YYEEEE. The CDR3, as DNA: TGTGCCAGCAGCTTGGAACCCGGGACAGCCATCTATGGCTACACCTTC. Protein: CASSLEPGTAIYGYTF.

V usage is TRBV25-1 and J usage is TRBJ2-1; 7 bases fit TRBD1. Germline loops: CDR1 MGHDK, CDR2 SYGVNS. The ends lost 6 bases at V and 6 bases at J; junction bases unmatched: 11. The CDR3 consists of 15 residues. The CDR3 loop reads CASRATGNGFNEQFF. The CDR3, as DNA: TGTGCCAGCAGAGCGACAGGGAATGGTTTCAATGAGCAGTTCTTC.

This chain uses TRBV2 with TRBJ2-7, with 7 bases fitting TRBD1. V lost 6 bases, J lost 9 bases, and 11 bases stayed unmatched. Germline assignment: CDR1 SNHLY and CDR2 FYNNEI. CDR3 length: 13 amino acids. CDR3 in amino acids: CASRPGTENGQYF. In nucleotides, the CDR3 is TGTGCCAGCAGGCCGGGGACAGAGAACGGGCAGTACTTC.

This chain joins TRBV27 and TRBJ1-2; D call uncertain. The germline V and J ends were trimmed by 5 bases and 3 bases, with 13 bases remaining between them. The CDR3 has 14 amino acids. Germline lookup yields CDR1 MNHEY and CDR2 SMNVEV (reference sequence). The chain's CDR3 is CASSPSTGDYGYTF. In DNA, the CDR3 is TGTGCCAGCAGTCCTTCCACGGGAGACTATGGCTACACCTTC.

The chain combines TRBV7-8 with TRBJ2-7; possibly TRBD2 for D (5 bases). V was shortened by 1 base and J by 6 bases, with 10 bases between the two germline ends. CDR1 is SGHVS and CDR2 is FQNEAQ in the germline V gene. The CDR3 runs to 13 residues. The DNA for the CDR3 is TGTGCCAGCAGCTTAGTACTGGGAGCCGAGCAGTACTTC. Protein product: CASSLVLGAEQYF.

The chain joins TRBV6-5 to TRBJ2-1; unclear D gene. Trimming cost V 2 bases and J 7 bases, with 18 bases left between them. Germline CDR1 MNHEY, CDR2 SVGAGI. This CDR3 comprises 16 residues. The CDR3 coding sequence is TGTGCCAGCAGTTACGGCTCTGACAAGAGAGAGAATGAGCAGTTCTTC. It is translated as CASSYGSDKRENEQFF.

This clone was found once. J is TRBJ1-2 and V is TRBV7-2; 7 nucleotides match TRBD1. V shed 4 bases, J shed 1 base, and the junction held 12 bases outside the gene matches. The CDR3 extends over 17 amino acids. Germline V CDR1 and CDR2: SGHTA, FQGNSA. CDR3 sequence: CASSSGGLASLNYGYTF. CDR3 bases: TGTGCCAGCAGCTCAGGGGGACTCGCATCCCTTAACTATGGCTACACCTTC.

CDR3 sequence: CASSRGQVDTEAFF. Written as DNA, the CDR3 is TGTGCCAGCAGCAGAGGACAGGTGGACACTGAAGCTTTCTTT. This chain uses TRBV7-9 with TRBJ1-1, with 7 bases matching TRBD1. The germline V gene has CDR1 SEHNR and CDR2 FQNEAQ (reference sequence). CDR3 length: 14 amino acids. After removal of 5 bases from V and 3 bases from J, the junction contained 6 bases not matched to a gene.

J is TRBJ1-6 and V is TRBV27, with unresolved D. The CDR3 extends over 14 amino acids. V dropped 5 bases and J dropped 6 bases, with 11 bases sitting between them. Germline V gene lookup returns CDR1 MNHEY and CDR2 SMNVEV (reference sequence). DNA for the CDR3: TGTGCCAGCAGTCTCACCGGGTTTAATTCACCCCTCCACTTT. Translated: CASSLTGFNSPLHF.

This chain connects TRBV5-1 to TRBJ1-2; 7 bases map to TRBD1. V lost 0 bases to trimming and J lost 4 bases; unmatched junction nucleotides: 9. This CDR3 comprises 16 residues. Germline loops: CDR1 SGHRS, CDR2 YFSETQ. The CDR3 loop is CASSLGPDRLLYGYTF. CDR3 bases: TGCGCCAGCAGCTTGGGTCCGGACAGGTTACTCTATGGCTACACCTTC.